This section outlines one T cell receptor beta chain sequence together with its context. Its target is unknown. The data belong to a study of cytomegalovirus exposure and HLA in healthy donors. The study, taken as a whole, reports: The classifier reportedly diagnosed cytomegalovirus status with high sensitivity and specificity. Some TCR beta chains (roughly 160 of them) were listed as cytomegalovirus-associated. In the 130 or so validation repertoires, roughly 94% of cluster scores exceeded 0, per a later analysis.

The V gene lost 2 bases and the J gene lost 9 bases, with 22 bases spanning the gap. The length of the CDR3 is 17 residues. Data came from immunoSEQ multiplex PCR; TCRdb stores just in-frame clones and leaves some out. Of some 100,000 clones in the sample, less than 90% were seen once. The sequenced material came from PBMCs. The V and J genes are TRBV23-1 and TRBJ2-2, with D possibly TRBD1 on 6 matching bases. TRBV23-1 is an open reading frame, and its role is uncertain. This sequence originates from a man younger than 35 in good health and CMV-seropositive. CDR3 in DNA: TGCGCCAGCAGTCAAAATACAGGGAAAATCTCCCGGAGGGAGCTGTTTTTT. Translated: CASSQNTGKISRRELFF.